This entry lists 18 T cell receptor beta chains sequenced from one sample in a study of cytomegalovirus exposure and HLA in healthy donors. Only in-frame clones appear in the TCRdb table, and some are missing; sequencing was by immunoSEQ multiplex PCR. The table lists around 200,000 clones, roughly 81% of them singletons, with around 1.2% in the top ten. The sample taken for sequencing was PBMCs. Source of these receptors: a woman aged 25 to 39 in good health and CMV-seronegative.

The chain combines TRBV7-3 with TRBJ2-5, with no clear D. The CDR3 covers 16 residues. V shed 1 base and J shed 0 bases, with 12 bases lying between them. Germline loops: CDR1 SGHTA, CDR2 FQGTGA. CDR3 in amino acids: CASSLRVSANQETQYF. As DNA, the CDR3 is TGTGCCAGCAGCTTAAGAGTGTCTGCAAACCAAGAGACCCAGTACTTC.

This chain uses TRBV6-5 with TRBJ1-1, with 7 bases that match TRBD1. V trimming: 5 bases; J trimming: 0 bases; junction bases outside the gene matches: 6. Per the germline V gene, CDR1 is MNHEY and CDR2 is SVGAGI. The CDR3 is 15 amino acids. CDR3 DNA sequence: TGTGCCAGCAGTACCGGGACAGTCATGAACACTGAAGCTTTCTTT. Amino acids: CASSTGTVMNTEAFF.

V is TRBV27 and J is TRBJ1-2; 8 nucleotides align to TRBD1. The CDR3 length is 14 residues. Per germline, CDR1 MNHEY and CDR2 SMNVEV (reference sequence). Trimming removed 6 bases from V and 5 bases from J; junction bases left unmatched: 8. The CDR3 coding sequence is TGTGCCAGCAGCCCCGGACAGGGTCGTTATGGCTACACCTTC. Residues: CASSPGQGRYGYTF.

The chain has TRBV11-2 and TRBJ2-7; no firm D call. CDR3 length: 13 amino acids. V gave up 0 bases and J gave up 7 bases, with 10 bases separating them. Germline-derived CDR1 and CDR2 are SGHAT and FQNNGV. Here the CDR3 reads CASSLEDTGEQYF. Written as DNA, the CDR3 is TGTGCCAGCAGCTTAGAAGATACGGGTGAGCAGTACTTC.

The genes are TRBV27 and TRBJ1-6; weak D call: TRBD1 (6 bases). The V end lost 6 bases, the J end lost 0 bases, and 15 bases lay between the germline ends. CDR3 length: 17 amino acids. Germline values: CDR1 MNHEY, CDR2 SMNVEV (reference sequence). The CDR3 DNA sequence: TGTGCCAGCAGCCCATTGGGGGCGAGCTCCTATAATTCACCCCTCCACTTT. Translated, it gives CASSPLGASSYNSPLHF.

The chain is built from TRBV11-3 and TRBJ2-7, with 7 bases aligning to TRBD2. The CDR3 contains 14 residues. Unmatched junction bases numbered 8, after V lost 5 bases and J lost 4 bases. CDR1 is SGHNT and CDR2 is YENEEA in the germline V gene. The CDR3 region has the DNA TGTGCCAGCAGCCCGTCGGGGGGAGTTTACGAGCAGTACTTC. It encodes CASSPSGGVYEQYF.

The J gene is TRBJ2-7, the V gene TRBV2; TRBD1 agrees at 7 bases. V lost 7 bases and J lost 3; bases outside the gene matches: 3. CDR1 is SNHLY and CDR2 is FYNNEI in the germline V gene. CDR3 size: 12 residues. CDR3 bases: TGTGCCAGCAAGGGACAGAACTACGAGCAGTACTTC. It translates to CASKGQNYEQYF.

This clone came up many times. The genes are TRBV5-6 and TRBJ1-2; D gene unclear. V dropped 1 base and J dropped 1 base, with 5 bases sitting between them. Germline-derived CDR1 and CDR2 are SGHDT and YYEEEE. This CDR3 has 13 residues. CDR3 bases: TGTGCCAGCAGCTTGAACAATAACTATGGCTACACCTTC. Translated: CASSLNNNYGYTF.

This clone appeared once. The rearrangement uses TRBV30 and TRBJ2-1; 10 nucleotides match TRBD2. J was trimmed by 9 bases and V by 4 bases; bases with no gene match: 9. Germline lookup yields CDR1 GTSNPN and CDR2 SVGIG (reference sequence). CDR3 length equals 14 residues. CDR3 nucleotides: TGTGCCTGGAACCAGCGGGGGGGCGGAGGTGAGCAGTTCTTC. This translates into CAWNQRGGGGEQFF.

This chain uses TRBV6-5 with TRBJ1-5; TRBD1 agrees at 9 bases. Germline CDR1 reads MNHEY; CDR2 reads SVGAGI. The trim removed 4 bases at V and 6 bases at J, leaving 7 bases unmatched. The CDR3 runs to 15 residues. CDR3 DNA sequence: TGTGCCAGCAGTTTGACAGGGGGGAAGGGTCAGCCCCAGCATTTT. Its translation: CASSLTGGKGQPQHF.

The rearrangement joins TRBV5-4 to TRBJ2-7; a weak D match, TRBD1 (6 bases). The CDR3 spans 15 residues. Trimming took 4 bases from V and 2 from J, leaving 16 bases between them. The germline CDR1 and CDR2 sequences are SGHNT and YYREEE (reference sequence). CDR3 sequence: CASSRNLQGAYEQYF. The CDR3 DNA reads as TGTGCCAGCAGCCGGAACCTACAGGGTGCCTACGAGCAGTACTTC.

The chain is built from TRBV18 and TRBJ1-5; 12 bases are shared with TRBD1. The trim removed 3 bases at V and 5 bases at J, leaving 5 bases unmatched. The CDR3 has 16 residues. The V gene's germline CDR1 is KGHSH and CDR2 LQKENI. As DNA, the CDR3 is TGTGCCAGCTCACCGGAAGGGACAGGGGGCCATCAGCCCCAGCATTTT. This encodes CASSPEGTGGHQPQHF.

This clone was seen just once. The chain is built from TRBV5-1 and TRBJ1-1; unclear D gene. This CDR3 contains 13 residues. Trimming left V 2 bases short and J 1 base short, with 6 bases between. Germline V gene lookup returns CDR1 SGHRS and CDR2 YFSETQ. The CDR3 DNA follows: TGCGCCAGCAGCTTAAACAGGAACACTGAAGCTTTCTTT. Translated, it gives CASSLNRNTEAFF.

The chain joins TRBV28 to TRBJ1-2; no clear D. The ends were cut back, 2 bases at V and 5 bases at J, with 12 bases in the middle. Germline V gene data show CDR1 as MDHEN and CDR2 as SYDVKM. CDR3 length: 14 residues. As DNA, the CDR3 is TGTGCCAGCAGTTTAAGGAGGCGCACATATGGCTACACCTTC. This codes for CASSLRRRTYGYTF.

The V gene is TRBV18, the J gene TRBJ1-4; possibly TRBD1 for D (6 bases). There are 13 residues in the CDR3. V shed 5 bases and J shed 5 bases, with 9 bases lying between them. Germline V CDR1 and CDR2: KGHSH, LQKENI. The CDR3 loop is CASSYRENEKLFF. For the CDR3, the DNA is TGTGCCAGCTCATACAGGGAAAATGAAAAACTGTTTTTT.

V and J are TRBV2 and TRBJ2-7; D might be TRBD2 (6 bases). CDR1 is SNHLY, CDR2 FYNNEI, per germline. V lost 3 bases to trimming and J lost 4 bases, with 16 bases between them. There are 15 residues in the CDR3. The CDR3 region has the DNA TGTGCCAGCAGTGAGGAGAGGGGTAGCGGATACGAGCAGTACTTC. Protein sequence: CASSEERGSGYEQYF. Based on the CDR3 plus reference TRBV2 and TRBJ2-7, the full variable domain is EPEVTQTPSHQVTQMGQEVILRCVPISNHLYFYWYRQILGQKVEFLVSFYNNEISEKSEIFDDQFSVERPDGSNFTLKIRSTKLEDSAMYFCASSEERGSGYEQYFGPGTRLTVT.

The CDR3, as DNA: TGTGCCAGCAGTGAGGCCGGGACAGGGGCCTACGAGCAGTACTTC. Translated: CASSEAGTGAYEQYF. The rearrangement uses TRBV25-1 and TRBJ2-7, with TRBD1 matching 10 bases. Per germline, CDR1 MGHDK and CDR2 SYGVNS. This CDR3 region has 15 residues. The V segment lost 3 bases and the J segment 2 bases; nucleotides outside the gene matches: 4.

This rearrangement joins TRBV6-1 to TRBJ1-2; TRBD1 matches 8 bases. The CDR3 totals 14 residues. V shed 2 bases and J 3 bases; nucleotides not matched to a gene: 2. Per the germline V gene, CDR1 is MNHNS and CDR2 is SASEGT. The CDR3 nucleotides are TGTGCCAGCAGTGAACAGGGGGCGGACTATGGCTACACCTTC. Translated, it gives CASSEQGADYGYTF.